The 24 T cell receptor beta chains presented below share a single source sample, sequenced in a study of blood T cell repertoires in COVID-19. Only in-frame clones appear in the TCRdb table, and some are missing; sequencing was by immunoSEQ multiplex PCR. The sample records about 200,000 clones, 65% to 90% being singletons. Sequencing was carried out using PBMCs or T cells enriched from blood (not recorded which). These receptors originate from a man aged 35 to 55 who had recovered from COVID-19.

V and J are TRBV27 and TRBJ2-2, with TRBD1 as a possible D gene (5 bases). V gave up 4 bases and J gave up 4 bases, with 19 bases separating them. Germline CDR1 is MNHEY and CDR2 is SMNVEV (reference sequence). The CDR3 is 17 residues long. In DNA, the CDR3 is TGTGCCAGCAGTTCTATTTCGGCCAGGGCGACCACCGGGGAGCTGTTTTTT. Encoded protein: CASSSISARATTGELFF.

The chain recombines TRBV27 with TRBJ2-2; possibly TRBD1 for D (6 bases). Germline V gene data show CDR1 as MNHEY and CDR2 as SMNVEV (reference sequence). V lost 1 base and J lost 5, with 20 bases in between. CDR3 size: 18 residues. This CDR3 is CASSLWLGTPETTGELFF. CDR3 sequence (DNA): TGTGCCAGCAGTTTATGGCTCGGGACACCAGAGACAACCGGGGAGCTGTTTTTT.

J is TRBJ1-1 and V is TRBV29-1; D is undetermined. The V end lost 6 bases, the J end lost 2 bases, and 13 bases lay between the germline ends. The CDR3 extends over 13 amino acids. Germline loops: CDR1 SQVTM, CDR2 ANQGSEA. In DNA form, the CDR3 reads TGCAGCGTGAGGGCCCGTCTCAACACTGAAGCTTTCTTT. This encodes CSVRARLNTEAFF.

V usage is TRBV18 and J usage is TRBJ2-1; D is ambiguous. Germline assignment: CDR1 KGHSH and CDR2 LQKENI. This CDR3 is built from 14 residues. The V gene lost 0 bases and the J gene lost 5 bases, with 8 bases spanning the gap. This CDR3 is CASSPPTVHNEQFF. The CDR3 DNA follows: TGTGCCAGCTCACCACCAACGGTTCACAATGAGCAGTTCTTC. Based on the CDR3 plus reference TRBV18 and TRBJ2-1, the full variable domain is NAGVMQNPRHLVRRRGQEARLRCSPMKGHSHVYWYRQLPEEGLKFMVYLQKENIIDESGMPKERFSAEFPKEGPSILRIQQVVRGDSAAYFCASSPPTVHNEQFFGPGTRLTVL.

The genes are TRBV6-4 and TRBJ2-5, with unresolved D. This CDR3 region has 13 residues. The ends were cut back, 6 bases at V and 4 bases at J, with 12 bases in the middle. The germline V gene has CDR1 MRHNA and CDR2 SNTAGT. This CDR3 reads CASSARVGETQYF. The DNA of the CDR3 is TGTGCCAGCAGCGCACGGGTTGGAGAGACCCAGTACTTC.

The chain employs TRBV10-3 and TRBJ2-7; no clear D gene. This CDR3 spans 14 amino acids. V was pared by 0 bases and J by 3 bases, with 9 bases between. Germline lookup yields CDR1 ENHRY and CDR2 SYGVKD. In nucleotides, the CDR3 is TGTGCCATCAGTGAGTCTTTAGTTAACTACGAGCAGTACGTC. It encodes CAISESLVNYEQYV.

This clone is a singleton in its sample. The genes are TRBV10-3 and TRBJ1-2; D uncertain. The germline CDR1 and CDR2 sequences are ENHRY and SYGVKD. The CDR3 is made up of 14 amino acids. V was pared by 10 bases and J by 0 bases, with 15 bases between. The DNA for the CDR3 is TGTGCCACCCAGACACCCCGAGCTAACTATGGCTACACCTTC. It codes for CATQTPRANYGYTF.

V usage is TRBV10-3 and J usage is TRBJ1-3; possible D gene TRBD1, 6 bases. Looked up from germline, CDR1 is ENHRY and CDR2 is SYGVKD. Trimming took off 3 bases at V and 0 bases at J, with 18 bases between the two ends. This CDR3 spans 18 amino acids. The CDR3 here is CAISEFLDRKDSGNTIYF. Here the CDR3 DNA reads TGTGCCATCAGTGAATTTTTAGACAGGAAAGACTCTGGAAACACCATATATTTT.

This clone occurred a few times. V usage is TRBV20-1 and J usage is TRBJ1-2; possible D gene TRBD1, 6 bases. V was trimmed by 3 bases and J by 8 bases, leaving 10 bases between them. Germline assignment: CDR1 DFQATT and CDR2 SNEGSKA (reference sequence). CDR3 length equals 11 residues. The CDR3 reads CSASRQVGYTF. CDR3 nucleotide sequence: TGCAGTGCTAGTCGACAGGTGGGCTACACCTTC.

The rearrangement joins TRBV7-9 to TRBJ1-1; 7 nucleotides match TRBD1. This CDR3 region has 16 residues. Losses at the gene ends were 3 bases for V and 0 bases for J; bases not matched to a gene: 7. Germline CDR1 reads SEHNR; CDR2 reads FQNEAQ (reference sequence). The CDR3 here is CASSLQGVGMNTEAFF. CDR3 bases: TGTGCCAGCAGCTTGCAGGGGGTCGGAATGAACACTGAAGCTTTCTTT.

The CDR3 reads CASSVDRGPQHF. The CDR3 coding sequence is TGTGCCAGCAGCGTAGATCGCGGGCCCCAGCATTTT. J is TRBJ1-5 and V is TRBV9; no reliable D call. The CDR3 runs to 12 residues. Germline CDR1 reads SGDLS; CDR2 reads YYNGEE. With 0 bases removed from V and 9 bases from J, the gap between germline ends came to 7 bases.

In nucleotides, the CDR3 is TGCGCCAGCAGCCAAGGAGGTGGTAGCGGGGAGGTTAGCACAGATACGCAGTATTTT. Translation: CASSQGGGSGEVSTDTQYF. The chain uses TRBV4-3 and TRBJ2-3; 8 nucleotides match TRBD2. V trimming: 1 base; J trimming: 0 bases; junction bases outside the gene matches: 12. The CDR3 has 19 amino acids. Germline CDR1 is LGHNA and CDR2 is YSLEER.

The CDR3 coding sequence is TGTGCCAGCAGCTCCCGACAGGCGAACACCGGGGAGCTGTTTTTT. Its protein is CASSSRQANTGELFF. The genes are TRBV9 and TRBJ2-2, with a possible D match to TRBD1 (6 bases). Germline loops: CDR1 SGDLS, CDR2 YYNGEE. This CDR3 has 15 amino acids. With 4 bases removed from V and 0 bases from J, the gap between germline ends came to 10 bases.

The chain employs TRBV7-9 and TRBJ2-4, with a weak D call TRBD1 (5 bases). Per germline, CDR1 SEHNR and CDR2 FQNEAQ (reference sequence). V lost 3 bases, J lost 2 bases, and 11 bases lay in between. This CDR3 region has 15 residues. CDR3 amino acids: CASSLKGESKNIQYF. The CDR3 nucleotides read TGTGCCAGCAGCTTGAAAGGGGAATCCAAAAACATTCAGTACTTC.

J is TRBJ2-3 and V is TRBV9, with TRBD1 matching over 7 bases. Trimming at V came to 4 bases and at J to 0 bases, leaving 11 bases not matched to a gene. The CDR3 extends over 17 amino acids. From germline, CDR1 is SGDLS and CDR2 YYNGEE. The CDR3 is CASSLHPRTGSTDTQYF. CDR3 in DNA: TGTGCCAGCAGCCTCCACCCCAGGACAGGTAGCACAGATACGCAGTATTTT.

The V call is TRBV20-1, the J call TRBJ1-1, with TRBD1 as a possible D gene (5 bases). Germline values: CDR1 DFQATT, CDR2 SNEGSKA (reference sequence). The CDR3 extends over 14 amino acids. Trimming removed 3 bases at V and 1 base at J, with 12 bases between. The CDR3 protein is CSASSRQPNTEAFF. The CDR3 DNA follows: TGCAGTGCTAGTTCGAGACAGCCGAACACTGAAGCTTTCTTT.

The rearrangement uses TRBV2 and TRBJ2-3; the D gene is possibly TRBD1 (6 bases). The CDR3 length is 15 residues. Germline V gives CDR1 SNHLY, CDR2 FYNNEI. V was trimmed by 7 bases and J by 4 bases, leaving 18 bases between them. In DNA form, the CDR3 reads TGTGCCAGCAAATCATACAGGGTCCGCGCAGATACGCAGTATTTT. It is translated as CASKSYRVRADTQYF.

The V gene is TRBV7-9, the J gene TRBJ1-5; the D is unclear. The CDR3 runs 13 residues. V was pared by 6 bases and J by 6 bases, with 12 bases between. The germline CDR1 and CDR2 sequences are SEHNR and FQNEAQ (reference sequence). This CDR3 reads CASSPTTSQPQHF. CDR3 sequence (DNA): TGTGCCAGCAGTCCCACTACCTCTCAGCCCCAGCATTTT.

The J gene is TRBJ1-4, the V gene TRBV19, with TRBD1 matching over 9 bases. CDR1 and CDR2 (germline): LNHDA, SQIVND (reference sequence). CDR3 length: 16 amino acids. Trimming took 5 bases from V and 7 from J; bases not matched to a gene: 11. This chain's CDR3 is CASSGNSGTGIEKLFF. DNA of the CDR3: TGTGCCAGTAGTGGAAACTCCGGGACAGGGATTGAAAAACTGTTTTTT.

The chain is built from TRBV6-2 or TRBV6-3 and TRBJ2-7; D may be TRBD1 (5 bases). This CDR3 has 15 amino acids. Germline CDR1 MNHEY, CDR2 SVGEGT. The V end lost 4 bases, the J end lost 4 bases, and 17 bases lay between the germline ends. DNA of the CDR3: TGTGCCAGCAGTTCTAGACAGAAGATTTTTTACGAGCAGTACGTC. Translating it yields CASSSRQKIFYEQYV.

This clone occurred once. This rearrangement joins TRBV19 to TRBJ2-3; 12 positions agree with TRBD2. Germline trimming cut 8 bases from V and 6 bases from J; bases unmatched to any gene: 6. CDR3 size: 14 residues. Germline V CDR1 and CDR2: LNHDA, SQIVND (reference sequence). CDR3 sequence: CASETSGRSDTQYF. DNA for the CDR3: TGTGCCAGTGAGACTAGCGGGAGATCGGATACGCAGTATTTT.

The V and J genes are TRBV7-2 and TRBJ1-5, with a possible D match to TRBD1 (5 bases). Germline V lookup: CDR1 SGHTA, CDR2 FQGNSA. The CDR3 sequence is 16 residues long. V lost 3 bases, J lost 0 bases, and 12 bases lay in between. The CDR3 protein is CASSLAQDYSNQPQHF. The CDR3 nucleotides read TGTGCCAGCAGCTTGGCACAGGACTATAGCAATCAGCCCCAGCATTTT.

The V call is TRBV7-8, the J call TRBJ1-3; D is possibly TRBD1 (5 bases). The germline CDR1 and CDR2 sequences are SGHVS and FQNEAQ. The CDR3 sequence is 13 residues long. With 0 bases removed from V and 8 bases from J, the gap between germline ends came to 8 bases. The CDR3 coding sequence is TGTGCCAGCAGCTTAGCGGGGGGAGACACCATATATTTT. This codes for CASSLAGGDTIYF.

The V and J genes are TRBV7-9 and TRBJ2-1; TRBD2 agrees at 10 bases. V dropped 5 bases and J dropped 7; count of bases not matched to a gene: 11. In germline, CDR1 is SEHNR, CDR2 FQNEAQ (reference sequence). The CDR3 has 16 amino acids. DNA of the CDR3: TGTGCCAGCAGCAATATCGAGCGGGAGGGCCAGAATGAGCAGTTCTTC. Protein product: CASSNIEREGQNEQFF.